Detailed here is one T cell receptor beta chain. This record comes from a study of spatial heterogeneity in lung cancer. Whole-study context: The mean occurrence of each unique TCR and UMI combination in raw reads exceeded 9.5.

Every TCR cDNA molecule bore a unique molecular identifier. TCRdb analysed the 5' RACE reads with MiXCR anew, one entry per CDR3 protein. The table lists about 94,000 distinct CDR3 sequences, just under 20% of them singletons. Sample time point: blood at routine non-recurrence follow-up after resection. The sequence derives from a male donor with early-stage non-small cell lung cancer. The input for sequencing was PBMCs, taken at follow-up.

CDR3 sequence reads: CASSLLRVRADTQYF. In nucleotides, the CDR3 is TGTGCCAGCAGCTTACTAAGAGTTAGGGCGGATACGCAGTATTTT. This sequence joins TRBV13 and TRBJ2-3; no clear D gene. CDR1 is PRHDT and CDR2 is FYEKMQ in the germline V gene (reference sequence). This CDR3 has 15 residues. Trimming shortened V by 2 bases and J by 6 bases, and 15 bases separated the two germline ends.